The 14 T cell receptor beta chains below all came from one sample that was sequenced in a study of T cells after yellow fever vaccination. One entry per CDR3 protein results from TCRdb running MiXCR on the 5' RACE reads. The table records some 390,000 distinct CDR3 sequences, around 19% of them present only once. Sequencing was performed on PBMCs, taken before the yellow fever booster vaccination. Receptors were obtained from a man younger than 30 who received the YFV17D yellow fever vaccine.

This clonotype was observed a handful of times. The chain employs TRBV7-2 and TRBJ2-3; TRBD2 agrees at 15 bases. V lost 6 bases and J lost 7; bases outside the gene matches: 5. Looked up from germline, CDR1 is SGHTA and CDR2 is FQGNSA. The CDR3 is 15 amino acids. CDR3 coding DNA: TGTGCCAGCAGAAGCGGACTAGCGGGGGGGAATACGCAGTATTTT. It translates to CASRSGLAGGNTQYF.

By share of the sample, this clonotype is hyperexpanded (1% or more). This chain uses TRBV5-1 with TRBJ2-1; the D is unclear. Germline V gene data show CDR1 as SGHRS and CDR2 as YFSETQ. V was cut by 0 bases and J by 5 bases, with 12 bases left in between. CDR3 size: 15 residues. In DNA, the CDR3 is TGCGCCAGCAGCTTGGACGAGCCTACCGACAATGAGCAGTTCTTC. It is translated as CASSLDEPTDNEQFF.

Many counts were recorded for this clonotype. The V gene is TRBV7-2, the J gene TRBJ2-2; no firm D call. This CDR3 region has 14 residues. V dropped 5 bases and J dropped 1 base, with 8 bases sitting between them. CDR1 and CDR2 from the germline V gene are SGHTA and FQGNSA. The CDR3 reads CASSPAVNTGELFF. In DNA, the CDR3 is TGTGCCAGCAGCCCCGCGGTGAACACCGGGGAGCTGTTTTTT.

About this clonotype itself: Germline and junction disagree at one end, which may indicate a read error. The chain links TRBV5-5 to TRBJ1-2; 9 nucleotides line up with TRBD1. This CDR3 has 18 amino acids. Germline values: CDR1 SGHKS, CDR2 YYEKEE (reference sequence). The CDR3 loop is CASNLGMRGQGPNYGYTF. The CDR3 DNA reads TGTGCCAGCAACTTGGGGATGCGGGGACAGGGACCTAACTATGGCTACACCTTC.

This clonotype was observed at least ten times. The DNA for the CDR3 is TGCGCCAGCAGCCAAGAGCTGGGGACAGGGAATTCACCCCTCCACTTT. Its translation is CASSQELGTGNSPLHF. The gene calls are TRBV4-3 and TRBJ1-6; 9 bases fit TRBD1. The CDR3 totals 16 residues. The germline gives CDR1 LGHNA, CDR2 YSLEER. V shed 0 bases and J 7 bases; nucleotides not matched to a gene: 4.

V gene TRBV4-3 combines with J gene TRBJ2-2; D uncertain. This CDR3 region has 15 residues. Germline values: CDR1 LGHNA, CDR2 YSLEER. V lost 4 bases and J lost 5, with 14 bases in between. The CDR3: CASSPLHRETGELFF. Written as DNA, the CDR3 is TGCGCCAGCAGCCCCCTGCATAGGGAAACCGGGGAGCTGTTTTTT.

This clonotype was counted between two and nine times. CDR3 amino acids: CASSYSGLADNTGELFF. CDR3 nucleotides: TGTGCCAGCAGTTACTCCGGGCTAGCGGATAACACCGGGGAGCTGTTTTTT. The chain uses TRBV6-6 and TRBJ2-2; 7 bases match TRBD2. V lost 0 bases and J lost 2; bases outside the gene matches: 6. From germline, CDR1 is MNHNY and CDR2 SVGAGI (reference sequence). The CDR3 spans 17 residues.

CDR3 sequence reads: CASSQVGGQDYEQYF. CDR3 sequence (DNA): TGTGCCAGCAGCCAAGTGGGGGGACAGGACTACGAGCAGTACTTC. The rearrangement joins TRBV4-2 to TRBJ2-7; TRBD1 matches at 8 bases. CDR3 size: 15 residues. Germline loops: CDR1 LGHNA, CDR2 YNFKEQ. J was trimmed by 3 bases and V by 1 base; bases with no gene match: 5.

The V call is TRBV7-9, the J call TRBJ1-2, with TRBD1 matching 8 bases. CDR1 and CDR2 (germline): SEHNR, FQNEAQ (reference sequence). The CDR3 is 17 residues long. Germline trimming cut 6 bases from V and 5 bases from J; bases unmatched to any gene: 17. The CDR3 loop is CASSLSWQGAQGYGYTF. The DNA of the CDR3 is TGTGCCAGCAGTCTAAGTTGGCAGGGGGCGCAGGGATATGGCTACACCTTC.

This sequence joins TRBV20-1 and TRBJ2-3; D ambiguous. V was clipped by 6 bases and J by 0 bases, with 16 bases between them. The CDR3 runs to 15 residues. The germline gives CDR1 DFQATT, CDR2 SNEGSKA (reference sequence). The CDR3 coding sequence is TGCAGTGCGCCCCAAGCCGGCCCTAGCACAGATACGCAGTATTTT. It encodes CSAPQAGPSTDTQYF.

This clonotype was counted a few times. V and J are TRBV4-2 and TRBJ2-7; D may correspond to TRBD1 or TRBD2 (5 bases each). The CDR3 loop spans 16 amino acids. The germline gives CDR1 LGHNA, CDR2 YNFKEQ. The V end was cut by 3 bases, the J end by 2 bases, with 17 bases between. CDR3 nucleotide sequence: TGTGCCAGCAGCCAGGATTCTGGATTGGGGGCCTACGAGCAGTACGTC. Its translation: CASSQDSGLGAYEQYV.

The chain combines TRBV6-6 with TRBJ1-5; D not certain. The CDR3 has 17 residues. V lost 2 bases and J 1 base, leaving 15 bases between the germline ends. Germline CDR1 reads MNHNY; CDR2 reads SVGAGI (reference sequence). This CDR3 reads CASSYPRRGLSNQPQHF. The CDR3 DNA is TGTGCCAGCAGTTACCCTAGGCGGGGTCTAAGCAATCAGCCCCAGCATTTT.

The chain employs TRBV6-5 and TRBJ1-6; D perhaps matches TRBD1 (6 bases). The CDR3 has 18 residues. V lost 1 base, J lost 1 base, and 14 bases lay in between. CDR1 and CDR2 from the germline V gene are MNHEY and SVGAGI. The CDR3 DNA is TGTGCCAGCAGTTACTACTCGGGCCAGGGGTCCTATAATTCACCCCTCCACTTT. Translation: CASSYYSGQGSYNSPLHF.

This clonotype was seen many times. J is TRBJ2-1 and V is TRBV20-1; tentatively, D is TRBD1 or TRBD2 (5 bases each). The CDR3 totals 15 residues. The germline V gene has CDR1 DFQATT and CDR2 SNEGSKA (reference sequence). Trimming took off 6 bases at V and 0 bases at J, with 15 bases between the two ends. In DNA, the CDR3 is TGCAGTGCAGCCGGGACGGGTTCCTCCTACAATGAGCAGTTCTTC. Translation gives CSAAGTGSSYNEQFF.